Presented here are 13 T cell receptor beta chains from one specimen sequenced in a study of cytomegalovirus exposure and HLA in healthy donors. Clones were read by immunoSEQ multiplex PCR, and TCRdb kept only the in-frame ones, dropping some. This sample has 130,000 to 150,000 clones; roughly 88% occur once, and the top ten carry 7.9%. Sequenced sample: PBMCs. These receptors all stem from a woman aged 18-29 years in good health and CMV-seropositive.

The chain couples TRBV5-8 to TRBJ2-1; 7 bases are a match to TRBD1. Germline V CDR1 and CDR2: SGHTS, YDEGEE. J lost 3 bases, V lost 8 bases, and 11 bases had no gene match. CDR3 size: 15 residues. CDR3 bases: TGTGCCAGTTCGCTCGGGGCAGGGGGCTACAATGAGCAGTTCTTC. Its translation is CASSLGAGGYNEQFF.

J is TRBJ2-7 and V is TRBV28, with 12 bases lining up with TRBD2. The CDR3 spans 12 residues. Trimming removed 9 bases from V and 6 bases from J; junction bases left unmatched: 3. Germline CDR1 MDHEN, CDR2 SYDVKM. The CDR3 bases are TGTGCCAGTGGACTAGCGGGGCTCGAGCAGTACTTC. This codes for CASGLAGLEQYF.

The chain joins TRBV6-6 to TRBJ1-6; 8 bases fit TRBD1. With V trimmed by 7 bases and J by 13 bases, 3 bases remained unmatched. CDR3 size: 11 residues. CDR1 and CDR2 from the germline V gene are MNHNY and SVGAGI (reference sequence). This chain's CDR3 is CASTNRGPLHF. In nucleotides, the CDR3 is TGTGCCAGCACAAACAGGGGGCCCCTCCACTTT.

The rearrangement uses TRBV9 and TRBJ1-2, with D perhaps TRBD1 (6 bases). Trimming removed 3 bases at V and 5 bases at J, with 14 bases between. This CDR3 has 14 amino acids. The germline gives CDR1 SGDLS, CDR2 YYNGEE. The DNA for the CDR3 is TGTGCCAGCAGCGCAGGGGTCGGCCTTTATGGCTACACCTTC. It yields the protein CASSAGVGLYGYTF.

This chain uses TRBV7-9 with TRBJ1-3; D not certain. Per germline, CDR1 SEHNR and CDR2 FQNEAQ (reference sequence). V was clipped by 1 base and J by 0 bases, with 7 bases between them. The CDR3 spans 15 residues. The CDR3 is CASSLDYISGNTIYF. In DNA form, the CDR3 reads TGTGCCAGCAGCTTAGATTACATCTCTGGAAACACCATATATTTT.

A single count supports this clone. V usage is TRBV7-9 and J usage is TRBJ2-1, with TRBD1 identical over 9 bases. Trimming at V came to 5 bases and at J to 4 bases, leaving 6 bases not matched to a gene. The CDR3 is 15 residues long. Germline lookup yields CDR1 SEHNR and CDR2 FQNEAQ (reference sequence). CDR3 protein: CASSPPGQGYNEQFF. The CDR3, as DNA: TGTGCCAGCAGCCCCCCCGGACAGGGGTACAATGAGCAGTTCTTC.

This clone was seen a handful of times. The rearrangement joins TRBV5-1 to TRBJ2-3, with a tentative D call TRBD1 (5 bases). Deletions cut 4 bases from V and 2 bases from J, with 14 bases between. CDR3 length: 15 residues. Germline V gives CDR1 SGHRS, CDR2 YFSETQ. CDR3 protein: CASSGRVGNTDTQYF. In DNA, the CDR3 is TGCGCCAGCAGCGGCAGGGTGGGCAACACAGATACGCAGTATTTT.

V is TRBV5-1 and J is TRBJ2-2, with a possible D match to TRBD1 (6 bases). The germline gives CDR1 SGHRS, CDR2 YFSETQ. V dropped 4 bases and J dropped 6 bases, with 16 bases sitting between them. The CDR3 covers 15 residues. CDR3 sequence reads: CASSPLTGEAGELFF. CDR3 nucleotides: TGCGCCAGCAGCCCGTTGACAGGCGAGGCCGGGGAGCTGTTTTTT.

J is TRBJ2-3 and V is TRBV4-1, with D possibly matching TRBD1 (6 bases). The CDR3 spans 16 residues. CDR1 is MGHRA, CDR2 YSYEKL, per germline. V lost 0 bases to trimming and J lost 0 bases, with 10 bases between them. The CDR3 sequence: CASSQEGGWSTDTQYF. The DNA of the CDR3 is TGCGCCAGCAGCCAAGAAGGGGGTTGGAGCACAGATACGCAGTATTTT.

The rearrangement joins TRBV5-1 to TRBJ2-1; TRBD1 aligns across 11 bases. From germline, CDR1 is SGHRS and CDR2 YFSETQ. The CDR3 totals 15 residues. V shed 4 bases and J 6 bases; nucleotides not matched to a gene: 6. The CDR3 nucleotides read TGCGCCAGCAGCCCGGACAGGGGGCTACGCAATGAGCAGTTCTTC. Protein: CASSPDRGLRNEQFF.

V gene TRBV6-1 combines with J gene TRBJ1-6, with 8 nucleotides matching TRBD1. The V gene's germline CDR1 is MNHNS and CDR2 SASEGT. Losses at the gene ends were 7 bases for V and 9 bases for J; bases not matched to a gene: 5. The CDR3 loop spans 13 amino acids. The CDR3 DNA reads TGTGCCAGCACCGGACAGGGAATTTCACCCCTCCACTTT. It specifies CASTGQGISPLHF.

The CDR3 protein is CASSYTGGSYNEQFF. The CDR3 region has the DNA TGTGCCAGCAGTTACACAGGCGGGAGCTACAATGAGCAGTTCTTC. The rearrangement joins TRBV6-6 to TRBJ2-1; 7 bases map to TRBD2. V shed 2 bases and J 3 bases; nucleotides not matched to a gene: 4. The V gene's germline CDR1 is MNHNY and CDR2 SVGAGI (reference sequence). The CDR3 spans 15 residues.

V is TRBV7-9 and J is TRBJ2-1; the match to TRBD2 covers 8 bases. The CDR3 sequence is 15 residues long. With V trimmed by 4 bases and J by 0 bases, 2 bases remained unmatched. The V gene's germline CDR1 is SEHNR and CDR2 FQNEAQ (reference sequence). In DNA form, the CDR3 reads TGTGCCAGCAGCTCAACTAGCGGCTCCTACAATGAGCAGTTCTTC. Translated, it gives CASSSTSGSYNEQFF.